Listed below are T cell receptor beta chains from one sample, sequenced in a study of beta chain features in type 1 diabetes. Libraries were prepared by immunoSEQ multiplex PCR; TCRdb keeps only in-frame clonotypes and omits some of them. This table has 350,000 or so clones, around 20% appearing once. Sequenced input: naive CD4+ T cells from blood. All receptors derive from a woman aged 18-29 years in good health. Both conserved end residues are part of each CDR3. A D gene is named only where the DNA matches it firmly. Some rows mark clone size as missing; the rest say once, few, many or name a class of expanded clone.

CDR3: CASSTDRDGKNIQYF
DNA: TGCGCCAGCAGCACAGACAGGGATGGCAAAAACATTCAGTACTTC
J: TRBJ2-4
D: TRBD1
size: -
V: TRBV5-1

CDR3: CASNRAGPSYEQYF
DNA: TGTGCCAGCAACAGGGCAGGCCCCTCCTACGAGCAGTACTTC
J: TRBJ2-7
D: -
size: -
V: TRBV5-4

CDR3: CSVERQGATGELFF
DNA: TGCAGCGTTGAAAGGCAGGGGGCAACCGGGGAGCTGTTTTTT
J: TRBJ2-2
D: TRBD1
size: few
V: TRBV29-1

CDR3: CASSGQGWNEQFF
DNA: TGTGCCAGCAGCGGACAGGGGTGGAATGAGCAGTTCTTC
J: TRBJ2-1
D: TRBD1
size: few
V: TRBV28

CDR3: CASSLVRGSYEQYF
DNA: TGCGCCAGCAGCTTGGTGCGCGGTTCCTACGAGCAGTACTTC
J: TRBJ2-7
D: -
size: -
V: TRBV5-1

CDR3: CASSSPWDRGGGYTF
DNA: TGTGCCAGCAGTTCTCCCTGGGACAGGGGTGGCGGCTACACCTTC
J: TRBJ1-2
D: TRBD1
size: few
V: TRBV5-4

CDR3: CSGNRVLNTEAFF
DNA: TGCAGCGGGAACAGGGTTCTGAACACTGAAGCTTTCTTT
J: TRBJ1-1
D: -
size: -
V: TRBV29-1

CDR3: CASSSDGSSSYNEQFF
DNA: TGCGCCAGCAGCTCCGATGGTTCTAGCTCCTACAATGAGCAGTTCTTC
J: TRBJ2-1
D: -
size: few
V: TRBV5-1

CDR3: CASSPPYPDQETQYF
DNA: TGTGCCAGCTCCCCTCCATATCCGGACCAAGAGACCCAGTACTTC
J: TRBJ2-5
D: -
size: -
V: TRBV18

CDR3: CASSLRTGSTDTQYF
DNA: TGTGCCAGCAGCTTGCGGACAGGAAGCACAGATACGCAGTATTTT
J: TRBJ2-3
D: TRBD1
size: -
V: TRBV5-4

CDR3: CASSLQRGAGTDTQYF
DNA: TGTGCCAGCAGCTTACAGCGGGGGGCGGGTACAGATACGCAGTATTTT
J: TRBJ2-3
D: TRBD2
size: -
V: TRBV7-2

CDR3: CASRIWASGTQETQYF
DNA: TGTGCCAGCAGGATCTGGGCTAGCGGGACGCAAGAGACCCAGTACTTC
J: TRBJ2-5
D: TRBD2
size: -
V: TRBV6-6

CDR3: CAWRGIQGWGGYTF
DNA: TGTGCCTGGAGAGGGATCCAGGGATGGGGCGGCTACACCTTC
J: TRBJ1-2
D: -
size: few
V: TRBV30

CDR3: CAWSVQLAMGNEQFF
DNA: TGTGCCTGGAGTGTACAACTAGCGATGGGAAATGAGCAGTTCTTC
J: TRBJ2-1
D: TRBD2
size: -
V: TRBV30

CDR3: CASSAGTAYGYTF
DNA: TGTGCCAGCTCGGCCGGGACAGCCTATGGCTACACCTTC
J: TRBJ1-2
D: TRBD1
size: -
V: TRBV18

CDR3: CASSDRRDASSTDTQYF
DNA: TGTGCCAGCAGTGATAGGAGGGATGCCTCCAGCACAGATACGCAGTATTTT
J: TRBJ2-3
D: -
size: -
V: TRBV6-1

CDR3: CASSLEGTGNQPQHF
DNA: TGCGCCAGCAGCTTGGAAGGGACAGGGAATCAGCCCCAGCATTTT
J: TRBJ1-5
D: TRBD1
size: few
V: TRBV5-1